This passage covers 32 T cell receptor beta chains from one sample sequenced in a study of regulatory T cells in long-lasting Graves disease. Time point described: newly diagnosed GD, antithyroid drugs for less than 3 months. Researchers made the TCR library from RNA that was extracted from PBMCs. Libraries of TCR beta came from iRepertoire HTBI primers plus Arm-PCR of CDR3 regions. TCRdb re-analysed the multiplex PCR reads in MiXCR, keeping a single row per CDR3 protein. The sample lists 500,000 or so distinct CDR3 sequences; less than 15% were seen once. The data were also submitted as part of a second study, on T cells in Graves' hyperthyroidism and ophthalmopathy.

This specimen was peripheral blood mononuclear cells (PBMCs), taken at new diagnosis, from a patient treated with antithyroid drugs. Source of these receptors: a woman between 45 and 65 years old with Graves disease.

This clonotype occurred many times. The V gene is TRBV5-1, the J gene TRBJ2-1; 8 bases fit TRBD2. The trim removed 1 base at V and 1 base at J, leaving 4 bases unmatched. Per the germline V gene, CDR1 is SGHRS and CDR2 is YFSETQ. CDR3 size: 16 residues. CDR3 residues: CASSLSLAGSYNEQFF. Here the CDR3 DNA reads TGCGCCAGCAGCTTGAGCCTAGCGGGTTCCTACAATGAGCAGTTCTTC.

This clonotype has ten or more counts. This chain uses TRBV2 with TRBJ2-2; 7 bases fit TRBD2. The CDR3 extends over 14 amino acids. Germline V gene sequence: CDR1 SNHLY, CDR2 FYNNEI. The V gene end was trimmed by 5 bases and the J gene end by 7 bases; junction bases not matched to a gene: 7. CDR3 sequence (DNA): TGTGCCAGCAGTCCTCGAAGCGGGATCGGGGAGCTGTTTTTT. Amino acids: CASSPRSGIGELFF.

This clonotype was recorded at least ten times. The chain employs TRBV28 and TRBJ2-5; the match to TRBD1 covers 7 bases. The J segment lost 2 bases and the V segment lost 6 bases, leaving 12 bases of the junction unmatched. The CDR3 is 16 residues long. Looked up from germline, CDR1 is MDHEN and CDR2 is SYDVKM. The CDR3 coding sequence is TGTGCCAGCAGCCAAGGGCTACAGGGGCATCAAGAGACCCAGTACTTC. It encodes CASSQGLQGHQETQYF.

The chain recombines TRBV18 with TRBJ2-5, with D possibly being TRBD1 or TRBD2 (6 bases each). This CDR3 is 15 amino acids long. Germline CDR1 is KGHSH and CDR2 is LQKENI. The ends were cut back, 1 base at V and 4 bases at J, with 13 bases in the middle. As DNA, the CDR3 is TGTGCCAGCTCACCACGAGGGGGAGGAGGAGAGACCCAGTACTTC. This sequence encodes CASSPRGGGGETQYF.

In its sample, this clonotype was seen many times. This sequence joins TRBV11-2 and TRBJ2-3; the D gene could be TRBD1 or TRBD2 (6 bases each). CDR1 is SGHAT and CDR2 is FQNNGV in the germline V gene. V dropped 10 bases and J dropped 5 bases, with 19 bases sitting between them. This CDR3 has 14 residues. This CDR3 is CATIRGRGGDTQYF. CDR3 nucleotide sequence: TGTGCCACCATAAGGGGCAGGGGAGGAGATACGCAGTATTTT. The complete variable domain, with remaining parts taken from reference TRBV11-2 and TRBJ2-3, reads EAGVAQSPRYKIIEKRQSVAFWCNPISGHATLYWYQQILGQGPKLLIQFQNNGVVDDSQLPKDRFSAERLKGVDSTLKIQPAKLEDSAVYLCATIRGRGGDTQYFGPGTRLTVL.

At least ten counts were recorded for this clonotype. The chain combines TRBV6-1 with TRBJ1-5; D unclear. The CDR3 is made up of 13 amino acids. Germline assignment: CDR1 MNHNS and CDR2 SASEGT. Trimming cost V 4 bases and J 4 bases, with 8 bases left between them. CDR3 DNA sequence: TGTGCCAGCAGTGCCCAGGAAAATCAGCCCCAGCATTTT. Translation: CASSAQENQPQHF.

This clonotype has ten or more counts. The CDR3 protein is CAIKASGVSYNEQFF. In DNA form, the CDR3 reads TGTGCCATCAAGGCTAGCGGCGTCTCCTACAATGAGCAGTTCTTC. The chain recombines TRBV10-3 with TRBJ2-1; 7 bases align to TRBD2. Trimming at V came to 7 bases and at J to 0 bases, leaving 6 bases not matched to a gene. From germline, CDR1 is ENHRY and CDR2 SYGVKD. CDR3 length: 15 residues.

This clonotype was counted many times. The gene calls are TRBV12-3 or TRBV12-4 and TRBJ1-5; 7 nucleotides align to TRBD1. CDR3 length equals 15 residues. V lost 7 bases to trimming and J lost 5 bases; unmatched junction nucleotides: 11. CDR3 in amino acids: CASMIGARGHQPQHF. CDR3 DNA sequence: TGTGCCAGCATGATTGGTGCTAGGGGGCATCAGCCCCAGCATTTT.

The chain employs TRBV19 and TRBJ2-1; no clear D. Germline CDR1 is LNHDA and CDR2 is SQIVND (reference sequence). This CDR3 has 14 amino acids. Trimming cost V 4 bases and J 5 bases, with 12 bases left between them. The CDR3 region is CASSRTEMNNEQFF. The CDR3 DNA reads TGTGCCAGTAGTAGAACGGAAATGAACAATGAGCAGTTCTTC.

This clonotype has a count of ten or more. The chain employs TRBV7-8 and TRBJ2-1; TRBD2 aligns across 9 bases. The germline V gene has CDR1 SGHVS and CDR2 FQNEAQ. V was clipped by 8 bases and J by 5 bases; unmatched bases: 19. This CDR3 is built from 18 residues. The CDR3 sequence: CASGLLAGASFWNNEQFF. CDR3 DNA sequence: TGTGCCAGCGGACTCTTAGCGGGAGCCTCATTCTGGAACAATGAGCAGTTCTTC.

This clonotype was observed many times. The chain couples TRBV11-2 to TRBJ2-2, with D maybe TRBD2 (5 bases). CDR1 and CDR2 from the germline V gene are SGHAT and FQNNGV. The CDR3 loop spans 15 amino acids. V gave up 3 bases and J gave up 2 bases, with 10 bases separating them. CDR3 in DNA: TGTGCCAGCAGCTTGGAGGCGGTCAACACCGGGGAGCTGTTTTTT. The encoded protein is CASSLEAVNTGELFF.

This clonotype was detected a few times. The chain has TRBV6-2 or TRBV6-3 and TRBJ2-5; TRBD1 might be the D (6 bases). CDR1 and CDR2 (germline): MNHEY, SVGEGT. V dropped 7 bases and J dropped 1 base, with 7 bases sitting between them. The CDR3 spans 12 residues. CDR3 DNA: TGTGCCAGCAAAGGGGGCCAAGAGACCCAGTACTTC. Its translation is CASKGGQETQYF.

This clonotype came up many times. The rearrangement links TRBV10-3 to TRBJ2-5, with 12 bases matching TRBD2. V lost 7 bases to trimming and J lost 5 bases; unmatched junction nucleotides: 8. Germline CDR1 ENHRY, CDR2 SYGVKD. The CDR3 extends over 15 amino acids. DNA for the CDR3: TGTGCCATCACCAGATCGGGGACTAGCGGGGAGACCCAGTACTTC. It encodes CAITRSGTSGETQYF.

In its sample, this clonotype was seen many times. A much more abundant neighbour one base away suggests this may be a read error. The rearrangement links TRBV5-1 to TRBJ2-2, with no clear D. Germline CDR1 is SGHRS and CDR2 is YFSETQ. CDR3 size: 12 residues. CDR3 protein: CASSFDTGELFF. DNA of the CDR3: TGTGCCAGCAGCTTTGACACCGGGGAGCTGTTTTTT.

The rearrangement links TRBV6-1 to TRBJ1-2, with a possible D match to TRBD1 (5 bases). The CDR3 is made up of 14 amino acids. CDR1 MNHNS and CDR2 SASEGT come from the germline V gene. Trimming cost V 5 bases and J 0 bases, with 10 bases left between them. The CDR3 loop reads CASSPGLANYGYTF. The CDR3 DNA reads TGTGCCAGCAGTCCAGGGTTAGCTAACTATGGCTACACCTTC.

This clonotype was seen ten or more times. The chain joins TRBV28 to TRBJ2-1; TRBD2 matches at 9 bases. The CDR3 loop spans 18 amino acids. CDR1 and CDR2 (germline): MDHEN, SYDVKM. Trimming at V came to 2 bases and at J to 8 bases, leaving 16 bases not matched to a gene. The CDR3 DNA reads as TGTGCCAGCAGTTTACCGGTTAGGCGGGAGGGCCCTTTTGATGAGCAGTTCTTC. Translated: CASSLPVRREGPFDEQFF.

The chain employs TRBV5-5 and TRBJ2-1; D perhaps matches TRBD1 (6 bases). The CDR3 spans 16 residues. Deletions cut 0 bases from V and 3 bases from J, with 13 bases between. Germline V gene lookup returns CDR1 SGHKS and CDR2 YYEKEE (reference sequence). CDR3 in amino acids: CASSLAGDTGYNEQFF. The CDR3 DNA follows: TGTGCCAGCAGCTTGGCCGGGGACACGGGCTACAATGAGCAGTTCTTC.

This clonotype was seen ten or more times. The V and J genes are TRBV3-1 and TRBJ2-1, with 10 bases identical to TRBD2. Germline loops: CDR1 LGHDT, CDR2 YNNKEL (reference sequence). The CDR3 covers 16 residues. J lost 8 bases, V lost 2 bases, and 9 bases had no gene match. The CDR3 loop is CASSQHGTSVRDEQFF. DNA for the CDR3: TGTGCCAGCAGCCAACACGGGACTAGCGTTAGGGATGAGCAGTTCTTC.

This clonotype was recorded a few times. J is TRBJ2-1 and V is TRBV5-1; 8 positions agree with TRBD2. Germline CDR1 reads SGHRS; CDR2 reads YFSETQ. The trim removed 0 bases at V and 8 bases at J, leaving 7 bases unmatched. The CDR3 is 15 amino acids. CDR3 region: CASSLGSGSRDEQFF. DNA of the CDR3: TGCGCCAGCAGCTTGGGGAGCGGGAGTAGGGATGAGCAGTTCTTC.

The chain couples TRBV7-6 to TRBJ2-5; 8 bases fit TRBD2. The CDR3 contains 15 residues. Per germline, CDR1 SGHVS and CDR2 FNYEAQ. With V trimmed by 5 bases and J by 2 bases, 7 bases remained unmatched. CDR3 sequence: CASSLIAGPQETQYF. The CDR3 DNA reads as TGTGCCAGCAGCCTTATAGCGGGACCACAAGAGACCCAGTACTTC. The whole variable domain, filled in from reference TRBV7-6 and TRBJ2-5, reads GAGVSQSPRYKVTKRGQDVALRCDPISGHVSLYWYRQALGQGPEFLTYFNYEAQQDKSGLPNDRFSAERPEGSISTLTIQRTEQRDSAMYRCASSLIAGPQETQYFGPGTRLLVL.

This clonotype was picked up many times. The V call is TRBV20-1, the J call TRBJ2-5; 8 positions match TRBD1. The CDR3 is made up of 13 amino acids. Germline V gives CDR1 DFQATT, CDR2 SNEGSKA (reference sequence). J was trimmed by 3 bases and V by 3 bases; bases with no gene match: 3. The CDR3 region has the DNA TGCAGTGCTAGGCCGGGACAGGAAGAGACCCAGTACTTC. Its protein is CSARPGQEETQYF.

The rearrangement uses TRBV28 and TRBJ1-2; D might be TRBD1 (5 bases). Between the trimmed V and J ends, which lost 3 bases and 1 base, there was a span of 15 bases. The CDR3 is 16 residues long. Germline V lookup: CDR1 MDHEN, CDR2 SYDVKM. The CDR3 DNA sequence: TGTGCCAGCAGTTTTGGGTTGCGGGGCAGTAACTATGGCTACACCTTC. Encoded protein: CASSFGLRGSNYGYTF.

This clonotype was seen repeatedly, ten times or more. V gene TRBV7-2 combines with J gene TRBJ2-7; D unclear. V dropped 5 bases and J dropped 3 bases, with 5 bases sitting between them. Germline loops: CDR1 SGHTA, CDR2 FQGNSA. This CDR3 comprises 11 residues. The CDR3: CASSINYEQYF. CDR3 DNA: TGTGCCAGCAGCATAAACTACGAGCAGTACTTC.

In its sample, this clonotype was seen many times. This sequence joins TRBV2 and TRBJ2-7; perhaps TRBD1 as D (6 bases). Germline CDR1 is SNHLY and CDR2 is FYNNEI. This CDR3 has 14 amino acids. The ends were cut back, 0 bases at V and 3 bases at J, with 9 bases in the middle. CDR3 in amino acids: CASSEADRGYEQYF. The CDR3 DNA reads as TGTGCCAGCAGTGAAGCGGACAGAGGCTACGAGCAGTACTTC. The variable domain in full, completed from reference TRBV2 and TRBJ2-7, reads EPEVTQTPSHQVTQMGQEVILRCVPISNHLYFYWYRQILGQKVEFLVSFYNNEISEKSEIFDDQFSVERPDGSNFTLKIRSTKLEDSAMYFCASSEADRGYEQYFGPGTRLTVT.

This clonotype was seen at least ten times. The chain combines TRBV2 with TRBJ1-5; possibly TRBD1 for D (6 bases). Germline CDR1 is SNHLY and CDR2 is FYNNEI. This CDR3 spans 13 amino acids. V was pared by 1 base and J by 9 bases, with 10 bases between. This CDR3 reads CASSEGGGRPQHF. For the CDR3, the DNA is TGTGCCAGCAGTGAAGGAGGGGGGAGGCCCCAGCATTTT.

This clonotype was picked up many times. The CDR3 reads CASTARLGSGANVLTF. The CDR3 DNA reads as TGTGCCAGTACGGCTAGGTTGGGGTCTGGGGCCAACGTCCTGACTTTC. The gene calls are TRBV2 and TRBJ2-6; D unresolved. V lost 9 bases and J 1 base, leaving 16 bases between the germline ends. Germline V CDR1 and CDR2: SNHLY, FYNNEI. This CDR3 contains 16 residues.

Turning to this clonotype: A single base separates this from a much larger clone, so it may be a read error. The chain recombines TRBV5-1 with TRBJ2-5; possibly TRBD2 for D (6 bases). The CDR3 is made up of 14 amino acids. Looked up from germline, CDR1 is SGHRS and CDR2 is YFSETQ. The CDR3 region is CASRGYIQQETQCF. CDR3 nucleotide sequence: TGCGCCAGCCGGGGGTATATACAACAAGAGACCCAGTGCTTC. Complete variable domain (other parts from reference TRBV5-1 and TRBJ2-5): KAGVTQTPRYLIKTRGQQVTLSCSPISGHRSVSWYQQTPGQGLQFLFEYFSETQRNKGNFPGRFSGRQFSNSRSEMNVSTLELGDSALYLCASRGYIQQETQCFGPGTRLLVL.

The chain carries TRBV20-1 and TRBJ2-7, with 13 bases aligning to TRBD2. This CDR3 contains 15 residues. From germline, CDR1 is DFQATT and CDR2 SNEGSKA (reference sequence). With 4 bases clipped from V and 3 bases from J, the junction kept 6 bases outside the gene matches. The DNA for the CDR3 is TGCAGTGCTATACGGACTAGCGGGAGTTACTACGAGCAGTACTTC. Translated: CSAIRTSGSYYEQYF.

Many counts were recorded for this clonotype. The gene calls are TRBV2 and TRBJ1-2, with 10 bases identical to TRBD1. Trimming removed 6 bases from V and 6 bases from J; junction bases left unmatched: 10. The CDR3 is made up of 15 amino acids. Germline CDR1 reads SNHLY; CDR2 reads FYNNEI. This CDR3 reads CASSPRDRGTDGYTF. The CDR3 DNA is TGTGCCAGCAGCCCTCGGGACAGGGGCACGGATGGCTACACCTTC. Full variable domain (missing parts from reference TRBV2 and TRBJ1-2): EPEVTQTPSHQVTQMGQEVILRCVPISNHLYFYWYRQILGQKVEFLVSFYNNEISEKSEIFDDQFSVERPDGSNFTLKIRSTKLEDSAMYFCASSPRDRGTDGYTFGSGTRLTVV.

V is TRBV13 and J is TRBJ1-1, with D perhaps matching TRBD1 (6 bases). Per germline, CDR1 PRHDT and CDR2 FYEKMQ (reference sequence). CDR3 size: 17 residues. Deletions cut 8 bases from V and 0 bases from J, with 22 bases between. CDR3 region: CASRGRGRRGMNTEAFF. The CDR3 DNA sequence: TGTGCCAGCCGAGGACGGGGGCGACGGGGGATGAACACTGAAGCTTTCTTT.

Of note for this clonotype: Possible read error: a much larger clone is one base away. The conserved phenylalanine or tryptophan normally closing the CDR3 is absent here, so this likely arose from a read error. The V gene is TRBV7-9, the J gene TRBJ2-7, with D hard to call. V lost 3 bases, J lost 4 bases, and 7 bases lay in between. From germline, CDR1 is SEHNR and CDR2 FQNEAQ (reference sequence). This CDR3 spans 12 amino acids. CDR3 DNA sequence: TGTGCCAGCAGCTTTCTCCCTTACGAGCAGTACCTC. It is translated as CASSFLPYEQYL.

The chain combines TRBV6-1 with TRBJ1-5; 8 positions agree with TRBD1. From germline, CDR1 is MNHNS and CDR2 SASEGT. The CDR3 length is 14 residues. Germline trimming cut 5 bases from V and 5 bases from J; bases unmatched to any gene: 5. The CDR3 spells CASSQRTGYQPQHF. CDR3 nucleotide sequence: TGTGCCAGCAGTCAACGGACAGGGTATCAGCCCCAGCATTTT.